This entry describes one T cell receptor (beta chain). Its matching antigen is unknown. These data are taken from a study of blood T cells in healthy people across ages. There were healthy Caucasian individuals from Russia, aged roughly 6 to 100, serving as donors. Notes on the study in general: Long-lived donors had more naive CD4+ cells and higher diversity than aged donors. Per million T cells, TCR beta diversity dropped roughly linearly as age increased.

A sample-barcoded 5' primer and a J-beta primer mix were used in a second PCR of roughly 7 to 11 cycles. MiXCR, applied by TCRdb to the 5' RACE reads, yields one record per CDR3 protein. The table records fewer than 900,000 distinct CDR3 sequences, under 40% of them present only once. Germline V gene sequence: CDR1 DFQATT, CDR2 SNEGSKA (reference sequence). There are 13 residues in the CDR3. V was cut by 3 bases and J by 4 bases, with 12 bases left in between. Sequenced input: blood. The chain recombines TRBV20-1 with TRBJ1-1, with a tentative D call TRBD1 (5 bases). The clonotype was recovered from a man aged 18 to 30 in good health. CDR3 residues: CSASQGGITEAFF. DNA of the CDR3: TGCAGTGCTAGTCAGGGAGGGATCACTGAAGCTTTCTTT.